The 8 T cell receptor beta chains given below trace back to one sample, sequenced in a study of shared clonotypes between healthy human individuals (dated by TCRdb to the early 2020s). Libraries came from the immunoSEQ multiplex PCR assay. This is the immuneACCESS table as TCRdb keeps it, with only in-frame sequences that have V and J called. A part of the clones is gone; compared with another copy, unresolved V genes explain less than half, and the rest is unexplained. The sample records about 1.5 million clones, 95% to 99% of which are singletons. 0.4% to 0.55% of the sample lies in the top ten. The sample taken for sequencing was naive CD4+ T cells sorted from blood. The sample's cell subset or site, from its label and the paper: CD45RA+ positively selected. The receptor source for this set is a man under 40 in good health.

This sequence joins TRBV9 and TRBJ2-2; D is perhaps TRBD2 (6 bases). The CDR3 spans 16 residues. V lost 4 bases and J 0 bases, leaving 13 bases between the germline ends. Germline V gives CDR1 SGDLS, CDR2 YYNGEE. The DNA for the CDR3 is TGTGCCAGCAGCTATTACGGGACTCCGAACACCGGGGAGCTGTTTTTT. This gives the protein CASSYYGTPNTGELFF.

The genes are TRBV10-3 and TRBJ2-7, with 10 positions matching TRBD1. With 1 base clipped from V and 3 bases from J, the junction kept 3 bases outside the gene matches. Germline V lookup: CDR1 ENHRY, CDR2 SYGVKD. The CDR3 has 15 residues. CDR3 nucleotides: TGTGCCATCAGTGAGTTCGGACAGGGGGTCTACGAGCAGTACTTC. It yields the protein CAISEFGQGVYEQYF.

This chain's CDR3 is CASSVEGGVESNEQFF. DNA for the CDR3: TGTGCCAGCAGCGTAGAGGGTGGAGTGGAGTCAAATGAGCAGTTCTTC. The chain joins TRBV9 to TRBJ2-1, with D unresolved. V dropped 0 bases and J dropped 7 bases, with 17 bases sitting between them. The CDR3 extends over 16 amino acids. Per germline, CDR1 SGDLS and CDR2 YYNGEE.

This chain uses TRBV27 with TRBJ2-7; tentatively, D is TRBD1 (5 bases). With 2 bases removed from V and 5 bases from J, the gap between germline ends came to 16 bases. This CDR3 spans 15 amino acids. The germline gives CDR1 MNHEY, CDR2 SMNVEV (reference sequence). CDR3 nucleotide sequence: TGTGCCAGCAGTTTAAGCCCTGGCAGGGCGAACGAGCAGTACTTC. This encodes CASSLSPGRANEQYF.

Turning to this clone: At the DNA level, this CDR3 is encoded by other sequences in the same sample as well. This chain connects TRBV5-1 to TRBJ2-3; 9 positions match TRBD1. Per germline, CDR1 SGHRS and CDR2 YFSETQ. This CDR3 is built from 14 residues. With V trimmed by 1 base and J by 4 bases, 1 base remained unmatched. CDR3 sequence (DNA): TGCGCCAGCAGCTTGACAGGGGGCGCAGATACGCAGTATTTT. This codes for CASSLTGGADTQYF.

Only one count was recorded for this clone. The V call is TRBV6-6, the J call TRBJ1-1; a possible D gene is TRBD1 (5 bases). CDR1 MNHNY and CDR2 SVGAGI come from the germline V gene (reference sequence). The CDR3 spans 12 residues. V shed 4 bases and J shed 10 bases, with 13 bases lying between them. The CDR3 nucleotides read TGTGCCAGCAGTTCCGGGCAGGGTCGAGCTTTCTTT. As protein: CASSSGQGRAFF.

The chain recombines TRBV18 with TRBJ2-2; unclear D gene. Trimming left V 4 bases short and J 7 bases short, with 10 bases between. The germline gives CDR1 KGHSH, CDR2 LQKENI. The CDR3 extends over 13 amino acids. The CDR3 nucleotides read TGTGCCAGCTCACAATCCGGTGGCGGGGAGCTGTTTTTT. Translating it yields CASSQSGGGELFF.

The chain couples TRBV4-3 to TRBJ2-3; 8 bases agree with TRBD1. The CDR3 runs 15 residues. After removal of 2 bases from V and 7 bases from J, the junction contained 8 bases not matched to a gene. Germline V gives CDR1 LGHNA, CDR2 YSLEER. The CDR3 here is CASSQRTGRMNTQYF. CDR3 sequence (DNA): TGCGCCAGCAGCCAACGGACAGGGCGGATGAATACGCAGTATTTT.